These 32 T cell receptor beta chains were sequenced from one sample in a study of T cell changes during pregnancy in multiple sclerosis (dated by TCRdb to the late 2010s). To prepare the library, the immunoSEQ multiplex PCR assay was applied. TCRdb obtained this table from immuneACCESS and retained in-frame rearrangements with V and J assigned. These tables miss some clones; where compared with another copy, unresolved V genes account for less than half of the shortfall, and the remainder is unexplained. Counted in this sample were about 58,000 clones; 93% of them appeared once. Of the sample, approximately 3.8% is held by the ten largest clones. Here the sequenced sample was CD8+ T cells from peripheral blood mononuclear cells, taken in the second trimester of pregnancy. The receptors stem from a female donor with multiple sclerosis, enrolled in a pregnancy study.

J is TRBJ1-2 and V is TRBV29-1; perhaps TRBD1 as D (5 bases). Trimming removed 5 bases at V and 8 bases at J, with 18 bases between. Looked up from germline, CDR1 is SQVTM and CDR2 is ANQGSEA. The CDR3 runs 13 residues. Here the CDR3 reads CSVRSQGIIGYTF. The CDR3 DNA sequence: TGCAGCGTTAGGAGTCAGGGCATAATCGGCTACACCTTC.

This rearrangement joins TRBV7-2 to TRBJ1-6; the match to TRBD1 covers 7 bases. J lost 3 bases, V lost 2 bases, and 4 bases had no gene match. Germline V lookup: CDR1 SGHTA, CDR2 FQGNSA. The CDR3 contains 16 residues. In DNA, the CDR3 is TGTGCCAGCAGCTTAACGGGACAGAGCTATAATTCACCCCTCCACTTT. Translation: CASSLTGQSYNSPLHF.

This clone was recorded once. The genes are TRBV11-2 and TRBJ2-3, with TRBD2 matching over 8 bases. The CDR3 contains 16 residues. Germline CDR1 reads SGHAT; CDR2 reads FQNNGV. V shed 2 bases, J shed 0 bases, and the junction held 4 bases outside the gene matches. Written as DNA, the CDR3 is TGTGCCAGCAGCTTACTGACGGGAGGGAGCACAGATACGCAGTATTTT. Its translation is CASSLLTGGSTDTQYF.

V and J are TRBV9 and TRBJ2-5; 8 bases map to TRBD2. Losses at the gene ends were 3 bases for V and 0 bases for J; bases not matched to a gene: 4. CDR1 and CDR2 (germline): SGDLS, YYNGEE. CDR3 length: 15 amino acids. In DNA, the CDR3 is TGTGCCAGCAGCGACGGGACTAGTAACCAAGAGACCCAGTACTTC. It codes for CASSDGTSNQETQYF.

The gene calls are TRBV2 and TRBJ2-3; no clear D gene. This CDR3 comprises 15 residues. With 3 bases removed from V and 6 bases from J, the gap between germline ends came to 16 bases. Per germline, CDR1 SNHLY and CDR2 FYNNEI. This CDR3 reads CASSDSLERIDTQYF. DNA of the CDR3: TGTGCCAGCAGTGACAGTTTGGAGAGAATCGATACGCAGTATTTT.

The CDR3, as DNA: TGTGCCAGCAGTGAAGCGCAGTTTTCCGCAGATACGCAGTATTTT. Translation: CASSEAQFSADTQYF. V gene TRBV6-1 combines with J gene TRBJ2-3; the D is unclear. From germline, CDR1 is MNHNS and CDR2 SASEGT. V shed 0 bases and J shed 4 bases, with 11 bases lying between them. The CDR3 is 15 residues long.

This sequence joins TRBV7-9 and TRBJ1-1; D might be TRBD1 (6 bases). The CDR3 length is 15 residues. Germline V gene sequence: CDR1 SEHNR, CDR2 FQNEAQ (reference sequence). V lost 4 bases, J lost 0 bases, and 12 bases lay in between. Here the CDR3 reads CASSSDSSMNTEAFF. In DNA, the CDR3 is TGTGCCAGCAGCTCGGACAGCAGCATGAACACTGAAGCTTTCTTT.

This CDR3 reads CASSQGISAGGYNEQFF. The CDR3 DNA reads as TGCGCCAGCAGCCAAGGGATTAGCGCGGGAGGTTACAATGAGCAGTTCTTC. The rearrangement uses TRBV4-1 and TRBJ2-1, with TRBD2 identical over 8 bases. The V gene's germline CDR1 is MGHRA and CDR2 YSYEKL. CDR3 length: 17 amino acids. Trimming cost V 1 base and J 4 bases; bases outside gene matches: 9.

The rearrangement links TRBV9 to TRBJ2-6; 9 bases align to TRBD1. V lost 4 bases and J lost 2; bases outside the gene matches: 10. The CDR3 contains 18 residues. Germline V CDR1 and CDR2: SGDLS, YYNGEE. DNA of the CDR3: TGTGCCAGCAGCACCCGGGGGACAGGGAAGCCTGGGGCCAACGTCCTGACTTTC. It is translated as CASSTRGTGKPGANVLTF.

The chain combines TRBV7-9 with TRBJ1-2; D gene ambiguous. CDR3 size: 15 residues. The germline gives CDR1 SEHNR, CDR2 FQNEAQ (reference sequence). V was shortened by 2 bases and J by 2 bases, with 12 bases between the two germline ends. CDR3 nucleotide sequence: TGTGCCAGCAGCTTATCCTGGGAGCCAAACTATGGCTACACCTTC. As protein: CASSLSWEPNYGYTF.

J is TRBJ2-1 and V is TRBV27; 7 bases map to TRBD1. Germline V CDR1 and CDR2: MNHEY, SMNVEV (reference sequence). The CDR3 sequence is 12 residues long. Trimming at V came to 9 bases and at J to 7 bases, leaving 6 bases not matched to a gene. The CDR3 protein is CASWDSRNEQFF. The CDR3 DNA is TGTGCCAGTTGGGACAGTAGGAATGAGCAGTTCTTC.

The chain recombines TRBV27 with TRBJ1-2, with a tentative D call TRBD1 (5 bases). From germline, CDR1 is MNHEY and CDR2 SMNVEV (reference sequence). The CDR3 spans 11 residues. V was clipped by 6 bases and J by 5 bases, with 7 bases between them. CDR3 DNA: TGTGCCAGCAGCCAGGGTTATGGCTACACCTTC. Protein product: CASSQGYGYTF.

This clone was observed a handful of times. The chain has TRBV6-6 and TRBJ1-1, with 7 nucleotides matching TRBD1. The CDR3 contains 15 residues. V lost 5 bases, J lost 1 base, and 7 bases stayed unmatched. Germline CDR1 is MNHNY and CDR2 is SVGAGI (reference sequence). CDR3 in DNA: TGTGCCAGCAGTGACGCCGGGACAGAGAACACTGAAGCTTTCTTT. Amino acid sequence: CASSDAGTENTEAFF.

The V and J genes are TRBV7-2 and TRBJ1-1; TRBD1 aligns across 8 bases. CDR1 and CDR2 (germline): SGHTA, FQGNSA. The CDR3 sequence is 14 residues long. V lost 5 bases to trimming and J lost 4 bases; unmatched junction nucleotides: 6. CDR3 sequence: CASSPQGVSTEAFF. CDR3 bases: TGTGCCAGCAGCCCACAGGGGGTGAGCACTGAAGCTTTCTTT.

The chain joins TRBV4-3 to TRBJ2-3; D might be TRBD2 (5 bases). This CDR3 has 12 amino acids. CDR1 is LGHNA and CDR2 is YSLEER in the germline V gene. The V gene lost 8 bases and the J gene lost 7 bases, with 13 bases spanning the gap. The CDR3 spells CASSGNDNTQYF. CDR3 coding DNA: TGCGCCAGCTCGGGGAATGACAATACGCAGTATTTT.

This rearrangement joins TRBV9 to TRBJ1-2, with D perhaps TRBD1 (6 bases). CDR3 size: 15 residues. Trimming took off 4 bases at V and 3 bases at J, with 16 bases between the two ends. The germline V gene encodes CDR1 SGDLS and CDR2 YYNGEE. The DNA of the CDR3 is TGTGCCAGCAGCTCCCTCTCGGCAGGGGACTATGGCTACACCTTC. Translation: CASSSLSAGDYGYTF.

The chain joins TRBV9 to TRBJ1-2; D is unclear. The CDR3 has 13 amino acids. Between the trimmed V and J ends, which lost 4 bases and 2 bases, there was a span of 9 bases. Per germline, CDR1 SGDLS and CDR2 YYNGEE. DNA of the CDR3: TGTGCCAGCAGCCCCGGGAGGAACTATGGCTACACCTTC. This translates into CASSPGRNYGYTF. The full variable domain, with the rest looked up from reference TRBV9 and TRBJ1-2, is DSGVTQTPKHLITATGQRVTLRCSPRSGDLSVYWYQQSLDQGLQFLIQYYNGEERAKGNILERFSAQQFPDLHSELNLSSLELGDSALYFCASSPGRNYGYTFGSGTRLTVV.

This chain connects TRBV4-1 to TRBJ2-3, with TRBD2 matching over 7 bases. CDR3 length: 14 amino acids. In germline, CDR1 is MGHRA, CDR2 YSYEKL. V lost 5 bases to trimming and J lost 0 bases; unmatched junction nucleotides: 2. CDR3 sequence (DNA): TGCGCCAGCAGCTTTAGCGGGAGCACAGATACGCAGTATTTT. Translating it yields CASSFSGSTDTQYF.

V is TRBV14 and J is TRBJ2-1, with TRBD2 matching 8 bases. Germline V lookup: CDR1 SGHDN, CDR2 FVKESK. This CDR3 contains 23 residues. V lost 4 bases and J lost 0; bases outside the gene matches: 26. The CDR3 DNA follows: TGTGCCAGCAGCCTACACCCTGGACTAGCAACAGCGGGGGCCCTGTCCTCCTACAATGAGCAGTTCTTC. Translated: CASSLHPGLATAGALSSYNEQFF.

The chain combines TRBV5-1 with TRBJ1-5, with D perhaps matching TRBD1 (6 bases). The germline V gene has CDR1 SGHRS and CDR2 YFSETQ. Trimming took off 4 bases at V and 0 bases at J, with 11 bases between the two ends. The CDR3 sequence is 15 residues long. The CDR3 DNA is TGCGCCAGCAGCCCAGGGGACATTAGCAATCAGCCCCAGCATTTT. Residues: CASSPGDISNQPQHF.

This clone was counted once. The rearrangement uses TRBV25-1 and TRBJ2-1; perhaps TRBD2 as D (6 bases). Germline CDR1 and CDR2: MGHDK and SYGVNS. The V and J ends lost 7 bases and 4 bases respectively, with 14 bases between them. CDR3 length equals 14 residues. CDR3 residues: CASTLGTVYNEQFF. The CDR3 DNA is TGTGCCAGCACCCTGGGGACTGTATACAATGAGCAGTTCTTC.

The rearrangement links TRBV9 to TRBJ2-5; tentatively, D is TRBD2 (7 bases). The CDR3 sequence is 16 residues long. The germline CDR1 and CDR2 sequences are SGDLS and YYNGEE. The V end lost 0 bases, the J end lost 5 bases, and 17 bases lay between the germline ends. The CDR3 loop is CASSVEGKGGLETQYF. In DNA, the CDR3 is TGTGCCAGCAGCGTAGAAGGGAAGGGGGGGTTGGAGACCCAGTACTTC.

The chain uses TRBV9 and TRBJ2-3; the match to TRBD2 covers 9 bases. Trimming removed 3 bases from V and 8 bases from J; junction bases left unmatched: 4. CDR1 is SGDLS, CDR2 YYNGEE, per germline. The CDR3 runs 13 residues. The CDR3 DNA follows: TGTGCCAGCAGCGCTGGTAGCGGGGGTACGCAGTATTTT. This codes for CASSAGSGGTQYF.

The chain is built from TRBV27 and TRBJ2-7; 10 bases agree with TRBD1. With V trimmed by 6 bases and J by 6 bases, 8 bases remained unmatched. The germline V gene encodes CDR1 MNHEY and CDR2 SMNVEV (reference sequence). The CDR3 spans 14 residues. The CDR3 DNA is TGTGCCAGCAGCCTAATCTGGGACAGGGGCGAGCAGTACTTC. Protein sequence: CASSLIWDRGEQYF.

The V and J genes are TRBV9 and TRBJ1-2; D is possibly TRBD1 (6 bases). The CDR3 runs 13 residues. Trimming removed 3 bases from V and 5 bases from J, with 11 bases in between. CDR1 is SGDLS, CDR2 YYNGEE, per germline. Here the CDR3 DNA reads TGTGCCAGCAGCGCGAACAGGGTTTATGGCTACACCTTC. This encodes CASSANRVYGYTF.

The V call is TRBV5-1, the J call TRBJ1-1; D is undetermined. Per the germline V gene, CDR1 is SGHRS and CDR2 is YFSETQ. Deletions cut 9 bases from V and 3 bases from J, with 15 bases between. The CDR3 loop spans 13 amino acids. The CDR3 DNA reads TGCGCCATCAAGCCCCTGAATGACACTGAAGCTTTCTTT. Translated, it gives CAIKPLNDTEAFF.

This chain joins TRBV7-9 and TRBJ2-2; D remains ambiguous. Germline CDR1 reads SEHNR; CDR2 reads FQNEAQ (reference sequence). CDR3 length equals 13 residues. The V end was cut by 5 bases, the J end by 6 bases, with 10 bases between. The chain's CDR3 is CASSPDKAGELFF. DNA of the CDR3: TGTGCCAGCAGCCCCGACAAGGCCGGGGAGCTGTTTTTT.

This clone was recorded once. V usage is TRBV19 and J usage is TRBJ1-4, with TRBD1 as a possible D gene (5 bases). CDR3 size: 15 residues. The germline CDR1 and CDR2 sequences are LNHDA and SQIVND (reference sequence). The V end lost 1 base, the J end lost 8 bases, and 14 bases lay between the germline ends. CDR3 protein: CASSIGAGLWEKLFF. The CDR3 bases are TGTGCCAGTAGTATAGGGGCAGGGCTTTGGGAAAAACTGTTTTTT.

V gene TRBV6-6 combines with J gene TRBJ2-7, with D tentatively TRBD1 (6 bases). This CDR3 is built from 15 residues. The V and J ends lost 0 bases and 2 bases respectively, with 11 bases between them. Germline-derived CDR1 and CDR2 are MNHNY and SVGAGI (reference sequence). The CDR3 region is CASSYSIRTAYEQYF. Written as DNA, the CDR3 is TGTGCCAGCAGTTACTCAATCCGGACAGCCTACGAGCAGTACTTC.

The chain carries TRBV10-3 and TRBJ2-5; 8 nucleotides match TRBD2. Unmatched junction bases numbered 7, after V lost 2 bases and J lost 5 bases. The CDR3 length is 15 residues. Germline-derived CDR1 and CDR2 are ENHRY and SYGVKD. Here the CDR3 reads CAISERSGRWETQYF. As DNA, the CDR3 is TGTGCCATCAGTGAGAGAAGCGGGAGATGGGAGACCCAGTACTTC.

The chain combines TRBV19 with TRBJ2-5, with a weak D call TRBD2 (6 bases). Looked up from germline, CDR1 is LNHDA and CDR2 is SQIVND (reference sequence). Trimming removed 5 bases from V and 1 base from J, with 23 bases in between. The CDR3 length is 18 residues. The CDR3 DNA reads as TGTGCCAGTAGTCCCGAATCCCGGGAGTTCCGACCCCAAGAGACCCAGTACTTC. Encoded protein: CASSPESREFRPQETQYF.

The CDR3 protein is CALQEQGYTGELFF. CDR3 sequence (DNA): TGTGCACTCCAGGAACAGGGATACACCGGGGAGCTGTTTTTT. The chain has TRBV7-9 and TRBJ2-2; possibly TRBD1 for D (6 bases). Germline CDR1 reads SEHNR; CDR2 reads FQNEAQ (reference sequence). The CDR3 runs to 14 residues.